These T cell receptor beta chains were read from a single sample in a study of blood T cell repertoires in COVID-19. Generated by immunoSEQ multiplex PCR, the TCRdb table keeps only in-frame clones and is missing some. The sample holds some 73,000 clones; roughly 80% are singletons and the top ten take approximately 29%. The sequenced sample consisted of peripheral blood. The receptors originated from a human donor in a cohort sampled during active COVID-19. Each CDR3 is given with its conserved first and last residue. D genes are given only for firm matches. Clone size appears in some rows only: once, few, many, or a class for an expanded clone.

d_call,v_call,clone_size,j_call,cdr3_nt,cdr3_aa
TRBD2,TRBV9,.,TRBJ2-2,TGTGCCAGCAAACTAGCGGAAAACACCGGGGAGCTGTTTTTT,CASKLAENTGELFF
.,TRBV6-6,.,TRBJ2-2,TGTGCCAGCAGGAGAAACAGGGGAGGAACCGGGGAGCTGTTTTTT,CASRRNRGGTGELFF
TRBD1,TRBV7-8,.,TRBJ2-7,TGTGCCAGTTCGACAGGGAGCTCCTACGAGCAGTACTTC,CASSTGSSYEQYF
TRBD1,TRBV5-5,.,TRBJ1-2,TGTGCCAGCAGGCTGACCGGGACAGAGTATGGCTACACCTTC,CASRLTGTEYGYTF
TRBD1,TRBV5-1,.,TRBJ1-6,TGCGCCAGCAGCGCCGGGACAGGGGCCCTCGGTTCACCCCTCCACTTT,CASSAGTGALGSPLHF
TRBD1,TRBV10-3,.,TRBJ2-7,TGTGCCATCAGTGACCTCCCTCACGGACAGGACTCCTACGAGCAGTACTTC,CAISDLPHGQDSYEQYF
.,TRBV19,.,TRBJ1-5,TGTGCCAGTAGTTGGAGGCGGGGGAGCAATCAGCCCCAGCATTTT,CASSWRRGSNQPQHF
TRBD2,TRBV2,once,TRBJ2-7,TGTGCCAGCAGTGCCGCGGGGGGGCCCTACGAGCAGTACTTC,CASSAAGGPYEQYF
.,TRBV9,.,TRBJ1-2,TGTGCCAGCAACACAGGGAGATGGGGCTACACCTTC,CASNTGRWGYTF
TRBD1,TRBV5-1,.,TRBJ2-1,TGCGCCAGCAGCTCGGCAGCAGGGGGCGCGTTGGACAATGAGCAGTTCTTC,CASSSAAGGALDNEQFF
.,TRBV10-3,.,TRBJ1-2,TGTGCCATCTACTCCGGTCGCTATGGCTACACCTTC,CAIYSGRYGYTF
.,TRBV29-1,.,TRBJ1-2,TGCAGCGCCCGGGGGGGCTATGGCTACACCTTC,CSARGGYGYTF
TRBD1,TRBV19,.,TRBJ1-1,TGTGCCAGTAGAACAGGGGGCACTGAAGCTTTCTTT,CASRTGGTEAFF
TRBD2,TRBV3-1/TRBV3-2,.,TRBJ2-5,TGTGCCAGCAGCCCTTCAGCGGGGGGTTCTGTGACCCAGTACTTC,CASSPSAGGSVTQYF
TRBD1,TRBV9,few,TRBJ1-3,TGTGCCAGCAGCGTAGCCCCCGGGACAGGGACGACTGGAAACACCATATATTTT,CASSVAPGTGTTGNTIYF
.,TRBV6-2/TRBV6-3,once,TRBJ2-5,TGTGCCAGCAGTTACTCGGTACTCTCCGGTTCAGAGACCCAGTACTTC,CASSYSVLSGSETQYF
TRBD1,TRBV28,.,TRBJ1-5,TGTGCCAGCAGTTTAGGGGAGGACAGGGGTTATCAGCCCCAGCATTTT,CASSLGEDRGYQPQHF
TRBD1,TRBV7-3,.,TRBJ2-2,TGTGCCAGCAGCCAACAGAGGGGGCTGGCCGGGGAGCTGTTTTTT,CASSQQRGLAGELFF
TRBD1,TRBV19,.,TRBJ2-7,TGTGCCAGTAGTACCGGACAGGGCCAGCAGTACTTC,CASSTGQGQQYF
TRBD2,TRBV10-3,.,TRBJ2-2,TGTGCCATCACCCGGGGGGAAAGCGGGGAGCTGTTTTTT,CAITRGESGELFF
TRBD2,TRBV4-2,.,TRBJ2-3,TGTGCCAGCAGCCCGATTACGATCAGAATAGCGGGGGTAACAGATACGCAGTATTTT,CASSPITIRIAGVTDTQYF
TRBD1,TRBV28,.,TRBJ1-4,TGTGCCAGCAGGCAGGGGGCAAAACTGTTTTTT,CASRQGAKLFF
TRBD1,TRBV4-1,.,TRBJ2-7,TGCGCCAGCAGTCTCCAAGGACAGGTTACCTACGAGCAGTACTTC,CASSLQGQVTYEQYF
TRBD1,TRBV2,.,TRBJ2-5,TGTGCCAGCAGACTGGACAGGGGTGAGACCCAGTACTTC,CASRLDRGETQYF
TRBD2,TRBV4-1,.,TRBJ2-5,TGCGCCAGCAGCCAAGGACGGCGGGGGAGGGAGACCCAGTACTTC,CASSQGRRGRETQYF
.,TRBV6-2/TRBV6-3,.,TRBJ2-7,TGTGCCAGCAGTCGAGAGCCCTACGAGCAGTACTTC,CASSREPYEQYF
.,TRBV7-2,.,TRBJ1-5,TGTGCCAGCAGCTTTTACGGTAGCAATCAGCCCCAGCATTTT,CASSFYGSNQPQHF
.,TRBV27,.,TRBJ1-5,TGTGCCAGCAGTTCTAGCTTCAATCAGCCCCAGCATTTT,CASSSSFNQPQHF
TRBD2,TRBV18,.,TRBJ2-3,TGTGCCAGCTCACCCGGACTAGCGGGGGGATACACAGATACGCAGTATTTT,CASSPGLAGGYTDTQYF
TRBD2,TRBV27,.,TRBJ2-7,TGTGCCAGCAGTTTTCTGACTAGCGGGGGTCCTGGCTCCTACGAGCAGTACTTC,CASSFLTSGGPGSYEQYF
.,TRBV6-1,.,TRBJ2-5,TGTGCCAGCAGTGACCGAGGGGGGACCCAGTACTTC,CASSDRGGTQYF
TRBD1,TRBV6-6,.,TRBJ2-7,TGTGCCAGCAGTTATAAGCCGGGACAGCCCTACGAGCAGTACTTC,CASSYKPGQPYEQYF
.,TRBV9,.,TRBJ1-2,TGTGCCAGCAGCGGGGACATAGCTAACTATGGCTACACCTTC,CASSGDIANYGYTF
TRBD1,TRBV7-6,few,TRBJ1-6,TGTGCCAGCAGCTTAGGGCAACAGGGGACTAATTCACCCCTCCACTTT,CASSLGQQGTNSPLHF
TRBD1,TRBV5-4,.,TRBJ2-7,TGTGCCAGCAGCCGAAGGGGCAGGGGGCACGACGAGCAGTACTTC,CASSRRGRGHDEQYF
.,TRBV7-2,.,TRBJ2-1,TGTGCCAGCGGGGGGATGCCCTACAATGAGCAGTTCTTC,CASGGMPYNEQFF
TRBD2,TRBV7-9,once,TRBJ2-1,TGTGCCAGCGGACTAGCGGGGGCCTACAATGAGCAGTTCTTC,CASGLAGAYNEQFF
.,TRBV7-8,few,TRBJ1-1,TGTGCCAGCAGCTTGTCCCTCTGGGAACTAGTGAACACTGAAGCTTTCTTT,CASSLSLWELVNTEAFF
TRBD1,TRBV18,.,TRBJ1-2,TGTGCCAGCTCACCGCTACGGACAGGGGCTAACTATGGCTACACCTTC,CASSPLRTGANYGYTF
.,TRBV6-5,once,TRBJ2-5,TGTGCCAGCAGCACGACAGGCCAAGAGACCCAGTACTTC,CASSTTGQETQYF
.,TRBV6-5,.,TRBJ2-1,TGTGCCAGCATCCGGGACACAGGGAATGAGCAGTTCTTC,CASIRDTGNEQFF
.,TRBV3-1/TRBV3-2,few,TRBJ1-4,TGTGCCAGCAGCCACGCTAGGGGGAATAATGAAAAACTGTTTTTT,CASSHARGNNEKLFF
.,TRBV9,.,TRBJ2-5,TGTGCCAGCAGCGTAGCTTGGCAGGGAGAGACCCAGTACTTC,CASSVAWQGETQYF
TRBD1,TRBV4-3,once,TRBJ1-1,TGCGCCAGCAGCCAAGATCGACAGGGGTTAAGGGGGGTCACTGAAGCTTTCTTT,CASSQDRQGLRGVTEAFF
.,TRBV18,.,TRBJ2-2,TGTGCCAGCTCACCGGACGGGGTCGGGGAGCTGTTTTTT,CASSPDGVGELFF
TRBD1,TRBV9,few,TRBJ2-3,TGTGCCAGCAGCGAAAGGACAGGGGCAAACACAGATACGCAGTATTTT,CASSERTGANTDTQYF
.,TRBV6-1,.,TRBJ1-1,TGTGCCAGCAGTGAATTGGCCACGCCCTCGAACACTGAAGCTTTCTTT,CASSELATPSNTEAFF
TRBD1,TRBV7-2,.,TRBJ1-3,TGTGCCAGCAGCACACAGGGGGCATCATCTGGAAACACCATATATTTT,CASSTQGASSGNTIYF
.,TRBV6-5,.,TRBJ2-7,TGTGCCAGCAGCCGGGACACCGTTTCGCCCTACGAGCAGTACTTC,CASSRDTVSPYEQYF
.,TRBV5-1,.,TRBJ1-4,TGCGCCAGCAGCCCCGCGTTGGGGGGGTCTAATGAAAAACTGTTTTTT,CASSPALGGSNEKLFF
TRBD1,TRBV5-6,.,TRBJ1-6,TGTGCCAGCAGAAGACAGGGGAATTCACCCCTCCACTTT,CASRRQGNSPLHF
TRBD2,TRBV5-1,.,TRBJ2-5,TGCGCCAGCCGCAGCGGGGGACTCGAGGAGACCCAGTACTTC,CASRSGGLEETQYF
TRBD2,TRBV4-1,.,TRBJ2-1,TGCGCCAGCAGCCAAGGTGGGGAGGGGCCCTACAATGAGCAGTTCTTC,CASSQGGEGPYNEQFF
.,TRBV7-6,many,TRBJ2-3,TGTGCCAGCAGCCGGACAGATTTAGGGACAGATACGCAGTATTTT,CASSRTDLGTDTQYF
.,TRBV7-9,.,TRBJ2-7,TGTGCCAGCAGTCTGGGCGCCTACGAGCAGTACTTC,CASSLGAYEQYF
.,TRBV11-3,.,TRBJ1-1,TGTGCCAGCAGCTTTGGAGGCTTTCTGAACACTGAAGCTTTCTTT,CASSFGGFLNTEAFF
TRBD1,TRBV10-3,few,TRBJ1-6,TGTGCCATCAGCCGGGACAGGGTATCAAATTCACCCCTCCACTTT,CAISRDRVSNSPLHF